These 27 T cell receptor beta chains were all obtained from the same sample, sequenced in a study of blood T cells in healthy people across ages. A second PCR, run for about 6 to 11 cycles, used a sample-barcoded 5' primer plus a J-beta primer mix. Via MiXCR, TCRdb re-called the 5' RACE reads, giving one row per CDR3 protein. The sample holds 700,000 to 800,000 distinct CDR3 sequences; more than 40% are singletons and the top ten take 20%. Sequenced material: blood. These receptors were taken from a woman aged 55-69 years in good health.

For this clonotype: An end of the junction differs from the germline gene, which may be a read error. This chain joins TRBV20-1 and TRBJ1-4; unclear D gene. The V gene's germline CDR1 is DFQATT and CDR2 SNEGSKA (reference sequence). There are 13 residues in the CDR3. CDR3 bases: TGCAGTGCTAGAGCCACCTCTAATGAAGAACTGTTTTTT. Translating gives CSARATSNEELFF.

This clonotype has only a few counts. The chain recombines TRBV4-3 with TRBJ2-1; D unresolved. The CDR3 runs to 16 residues. Germline V gives CDR1 LGHNA, CDR2 YSLEER. Trimming shortened V by 0 bases and J by 0 bases, and 9 bases separated the two germline ends. CDR3 protein: CASSQDWVSSYNEQFF. As DNA, the CDR3 is TGCGCCAGCAGCCAAGACTGGGTGAGCTCCTACAATGAGCAGTTCTTC.

This clonotype was counted between two and nine times. The chain employs TRBV6-5 and TRBJ2-7, with 15 bases fitting TRBD2. The CDR3 loop spans 21 amino acids. Per the germline V gene, CDR1 is MNHEY and CDR2 is SVGAGI. V lost 0 bases to trimming and J lost 0 bases; unmatched junction nucleotides: 12. In DNA, the CDR3 is TGTGCCAGCAGTTACTCGAGGGTGAAGGGACTAGCGGGAGGTTTCTCCTACGAGCAGTACTTC. It encodes CASSYSRVKGLAGGFSYEQYF.

This clonotype was observed a handful of times. The chain combines TRBV20-1 with TRBJ2-3, with 14 bases matching TRBD2. Germline assignment: CDR1 DFQATT and CDR2 SNEGSKA (reference sequence). V was clipped by 3 bases and J by 0 bases; unmatched bases: 5. The CDR3 extends over 17 amino acids. As DNA, the CDR3 is TGCAGTGCTAGGGTGGGACTAGCGGGAGCGAGCACAGATACGCAGTATTTT. The encoded protein is CSARVGLAGASTDTQYF.

On this clonotype: Possible read error: a much larger clone is one base away. The chain joins TRBV12-3 or TRBV12-4 to TRBJ2-3, with TRBD1 as a possible D gene (5 bases). Trimming stripped 4 bases from V and 6 bases from J, with 14 bases between. The CDR3 totals 14 residues. CDR3 bases: TGTGCCAGCAGTTCAAAGACAGAGGTGGATACGCAGTATTTT. It translates to CASSSKTEVDTQYF.

Points on this clonotype: A much more abundant neighbour one base away suggests this may be a read error. The V gene is TRBV12-3 or TRBV12-4, the J gene TRBJ2-3; 7 positions agree with TRBD1. Trimming took 7 bases from V and 2 from J; bases not matched to a gene: 6. The CDR3 has 14 residues. The CDR3, as DNA: TGTGCCAGCAAGCCGGGACAGACCACAGATACGCAGTATTTT. It is translated as CASKPGQTTDTQYF.

This clonotype appeared a single time. The V and J genes are TRBV7-2 and TRBJ1-2; D is unresolved. Germline CDR1 reads SGHTA; CDR2 reads FQGNSA. V was shortened by 8 bases and J by 0 bases, with 10 bases between the two germline ends. This CDR3 region has 13 residues. The CDR3 reads CASLALSNYGYTF. CDR3 bases: TGTGCCAGCTTGGCACTATCTAACTATGGCTACACCTTC.

This chain connects TRBV29-1 to TRBJ2-2; 9 bases are shared with TRBD1. The junction had 6 bases not matched to a gene; V was cut back by 7 bases and J by 3 bases. The CDR3 has 14 residues. Germline values: CDR1 SQVTM, CDR2 ANQGSEA. For the CDR3, the DNA is TGCAGCGCAACAGGGGGCGAGGACACCGGGGAGCTGTTTTTT. Its translation is CSATGGEDTGELFF.

Points on this clonotype: At one end the junction does not follow the germline gene, possibly because of a read error. The rearrangement uses TRBV12-3 or TRBV12-4 and TRBJ2-5; the D gene is possibly TRBD1 (6 bases). CDR3 length: 8 residues. CDR3 sequence: CVSQGQYF. As DNA, the CDR3 is TGTGTCAGCCAGGGGCAGTACTTC.

The chain is built from TRBV18 and TRBJ1-1; 7 nucleotides align to TRBD1. This CDR3 has 14 amino acids. Germline values: CDR1 KGHSH, CDR2 LQKENI. J was trimmed by 7 bases and V by 5 bases; bases with no gene match: 10. In DNA form, the CDR3 reads TGTGCCAGCTCATCTCGACAGGGCCTGGGTGAAGCTTTCTTT. Its translation is CASSSRQGLGEAFF.

Remarks on this clonotype: A read error may be the cause here, since a much bigger clone is one base away. This chain joins TRBV29-1 and TRBJ2-1, with D unclear. Germline V gene sequence: CDR1 SQVTM, CDR2 ANQGSEA. V gave up 7 bases and J gave up 10 bases, with 14 bases separating them. CDR3 length: 11 amino acids. CDR3 protein: CSGDNLGEQFF. The CDR3 DNA sequence: TGCAGCGGTGACAATTTAGGAGAGCAGTTCTTC.

This clonotype was detected a few times. The gene calls are TRBV3-1 and TRBJ2-1; D remains ambiguous. The CDR3 has 13 amino acids. From germline, CDR1 is LGHDT and CDR2 YNNKEL (reference sequence). V was clipped by 4 bases and J by 6 bases, with 10 bases between them. CDR3 bases: TGTGCCAGCAGCCGACGGTGGGGCAATGAGCAGTTCTTC. This sequence encodes CASSRRWGNEQFF.

There are many counts of this clonotype. The CDR3 loop reads CASSQTGMSGSGANVLTF. The CDR3 coding sequence is TGTGCCAGCAGCCAAACAGGGATGTCCGGTTCTGGGGCCAACGTCCTGACTTTC. V is TRBV3-1 and J is TRBJ2-6; D is perhaps TRBD1 (6 bases). CDR3 length equals 18 residues. Germline V CDR1 and CDR2: LGHDT, YNNKEL (reference sequence). With 2 bases removed from V and 1 base from J, the gap between germline ends came to 15 bases.

The rearrangement uses TRBV7-9 and TRBJ2-5; no clear D. Gene TRBJ2-7 matches the end of the DNA better, so the J call may be wrong. This CDR3 region has 12 residues. CDR1 is SEHNR, CDR2 FQNEAQ, per germline (reference sequence). In DNA form, the CDR3 reads TGTGCCAGCAGGGGATTTAGGGACGAGCAGTACTTC. Encoded protein: CASRGFRDEQYF.

The table lists this clonotype with a count of one. The chain combines TRBV7-2 with TRBJ2-7; 10 nucleotides agree with TRBD2. The CDR3 runs to 16 residues. Germline V gene data show CDR1 as SGHTA and CDR2 as FQGNSA. V dropped 1 base and J dropped 7; count of bases not matched to a gene: 10. The CDR3 loop is CASSLEVLAGGYEQYF. CDR3 nucleotides: TGTGCCAGCAGCTTAGAGGTCTTAGCGGGAGGTTATGAGCAGTACTTC.

This clonotype was found many times. This chain connects TRBV4-2 to TRBJ2-7; the D gene is possibly TRBD2 (5 bases). Germline-derived CDR1 and CDR2 are LGHNA and YNFKEQ. The CDR3 consists of 16 residues. Trimming left V 0 bases short and J 5 bases short, with 17 bases between. The CDR3 loop is CASSQDTSYLNHEQYF. CDR3 nucleotides: TGTGCCAGCAGCCAAGATACTAGTTACCTAAATCACGAGCAGTACTTC.

The V and J genes are TRBV6-5 and TRBJ1-2, with no clear D. V was pared by 2 bases and J by 4 bases, with 20 bases between. This CDR3 has 17 residues. Per germline, CDR1 MNHEY and CDR2 SVGAGI. The CDR3 loop reads CASSYVRPGPSSYGYTF. The CDR3 DNA sequence: TGTGCCAGCAGTTACGTCCGTCCCGGCCCCTCGTCCTATGGCTACACCTTC.

The chain links TRBV28 to TRBJ2-1; 13 bases agree with TRBD2. Trimming at V came to 8 bases and at J to 0 bases, leaving 10 bases not matched to a gene. Germline CDR1 reads MDHEN; CDR2 reads SYDVKM. CDR3 length equals 18 residues. DNA of the CDR3: TGTGCCAGCGGAACCGGGACTAGCGGGATTAGCTCCTACAATGAGCAGTTCTTC. Amino acids: CASGTGTSGISSYNEQFF.

This clonotype appeared many times. This chain connects TRBV6-5 to TRBJ2-7, with unresolved D. The CDR3 extends over 13 amino acids. V was clipped by 0 bases and J by 4 bases, with 7 bases between them. Looked up from germline, CDR1 is MNHEY and CDR2 is SVGAGI. The DNA for the CDR3 is TGTGCCAGCAGTTACTCCAGCCAATACGAGCAGTACTTC. It codes for CASSYSSQYEQYF.

There are a few counts of this clonotype. The genes are TRBV4-2 and TRBJ2-5, with D hard to call. The ends were cut back, 0 bases at V and 2 bases at J, with 10 bases in the middle. Per the germline V gene, CDR1 is LGHNA and CDR2 is YNFKEQ. The CDR3 sequence is 15 residues long. The CDR3 nucleotides read TGTGCCAGCAGCCAAGACCGAGGCCCACAAGAGACCCAGTACTTC. Translating it yields CASSQDRGPQETQYF.

This chain joins TRBV21-1 and TRBJ2-5; TRBD1 was called by the table and not checked on the DNA. TRBV21-1 corresponds to a pseudogene. There are 13 residues in the CDR3. Here the CDR3 DNA reads TGTGCCAGCGACTCCACATTAAGGGGGGAGCAGTACTTC. This encodes CASDSTLRGEQYF.

This clonotype showed up many times. The CDR3 spells CASSYKGGNYGYTF. The CDR3 DNA is TGTGCCAGCAGTTATAAGGGGGGGAACTATGGCTACACCTTC. The rearrangement joins TRBV6-6 to TRBJ1-2; maybe TRBD1 (6 bases). Per the germline V gene, CDR1 is MNHNY and CDR2 is SVGAGI (reference sequence). This CDR3 has 14 residues. Trimming pared 3 bases from V and 2 bases from J, leaving 10 bases between.

The chain employs TRBV12-3 or TRBV12-4 and TRBJ2-1, with 9 bases matching TRBD2. The CDR3 loop spans 17 amino acids. J was trimmed by 7 bases and V by 7 bases; bases with no gene match: 17. CDR3 amino acids: CASTPPLNIAGVNEQFF. As DNA, the CDR3 is TGTGCCAGCACCCCACCCCTGAATATAGCGGGGGTTAATGAGCAGTTCTTC.

This rearrangement joins TRBV11-2 to TRBJ2-5; possibly TRBD1 for D (6 bases). This CDR3 comprises 16 residues. The ends were cut back, 1 base at V and 5 bases at J, with 17 bases in the middle. The germline V gene encodes CDR1 SGHAT and CDR2 FQNNGV. CDR3 sequence (DNA): TGTGCCAGCAGCTTAGGAAGGCTAGGGGGACGGGAGACCCAGTACTTC. This encodes CASSLGRLGGRETQYF.

The chain recombines TRBV20-1 with TRBJ2-5; 8 positions match TRBD1. The J call may be in error: the DNA end matches TRBJ2-7 better. Germline assignment: CDR1 DFQATT and CDR2 SNEGSKA (reference sequence). The length of the CDR3 is 15 residues. CDR3 bases: TGCAGTGCTAGAGATAGCGACAGGGGAGTAAACGAGCAGTACTTC. This sequence encodes CSARDSDRGVNEQYF.

This clonotype was seen a handful of times. This rearrangement joins TRBV25-1 to TRBJ1-6; D not certain. Germline-derived CDR1 and CDR2 are MGHDK and SYGVNS. The CDR3 is 14 amino acids. V lost 2 bases and J lost 7, with 9 bases in between. The CDR3 spells CASSERFRNSPLHF. The CDR3 DNA is TGTGCCAGCAGTGAAAGATTTCGGAATTCACCCCTCCACTTT.

The CDR3 DNA reads TGTGCCAGCAGTTTTAGATTGGAGACCCAGTACTTC. Amino acid sequence: CASSFRLETQYF. The chain employs TRBV12-3 or TRBV12-4 and TRBJ2-5, with D unresolved. The CDR3 loop spans 12 amino acids. V dropped 3 bases and J dropped 5 bases, with 7 bases sitting between them.